The rows below give T cell receptor beta chains drawn from one sample of a study of blood T cell repertoires in COVID-19. Only in-frame clones appear in the TCRdb table, and some are missing; sequencing was by immunoSEQ multiplex PCR. In the table there are roughly 300,000 clones, approximately 93% of which are singletons. Sequencing was done on a sample of peripheral blood. Every receptor here comes from a woman between 25 and 40 years old with COVID-19, enrolled during active disease. CDR3s include the opening cysteine and the closing phenylalanine or tryptophan. Each record gives: clone size, D gene, V gene, J gene, CDR3 DNA, CDR3 protein. A D gene is named only where the DNA matches it firmly. Clone size is shown for a subset of rows, as once, few, many or a class of expanded clone.

clone_size: NA
d_call: NA
v_call: TRBV25-1
j_call: TRBJ2-2
cdr3_nt: TGTGCCGCCGCGAGGCAGCTGTTTTTT
cdr3_aa: CAAARQLFF

clone_size: NA
d_call: TRBD1
v_call: TRBV10-3
j_call: TRBJ2-3
cdr3_nt: TGTGCCATCAGTGAGGGTGGGGACAGGGATACGCAGTATTTT
cdr3_aa: CAISEGGDRDTQYF

clone_size: NA
d_call: TRBD1
v_call: TRBV11-2
j_call: TRBJ2-3
cdr3_nt: TGTGCCAGCAGCTTAGTGGGACAGGGTGTAGATACGCAGTATTTT
cdr3_aa: CASSLVGQGVDTQYF

clone_size: NA
d_call: TRBD1
v_call: TRBV12-3/TRBV12-4
j_call: TRBJ1-5
cdr3_nt: TGTGCCAGTACAGGGGGCTACAATCAGCCCCAGCATTTT
cdr3_aa: CASTGGYNQPQHF

clone_size: once
d_call: TRBD1
v_call: TRBV24-1
j_call: TRBJ1-4
cdr3_nt: TGTGCCACCAGTGAGTCCGGGACAGGGACTGAAAAACTGTTTTTT
cdr3_aa: CATSESGTGTEKLFF

clone_size: NA
d_call: TRBD1
v_call: TRBV18
j_call: TRBJ1-1
cdr3_nt: TGTGCCAGCTCACTGAAGACAGGGAGTATCTCTGAAGCTTTCTTT
cdr3_aa: CASSLKTGSISEAFF

clone_size: NA
d_call: NA
v_call: TRBV6-5
j_call: TRBJ2-1
cdr3_nt: TGTGCCAGCAGTACAGGGAGCTCCTACAATGAGCAGTTCTTC
cdr3_aa: CASSTGSSYNEQFF

clone_size: NA
d_call: NA
v_call: TRBV29-1
j_call: TRBJ1-1
cdr3_nt: TGCAGCGTTGAGGGAAGACAGTCACACACTGAAGCTTTCTTT
cdr3_aa: CSVEGRQSHTEAFF

clone_size: NA
d_call: TRBD1
v_call: TRBV7-6
j_call: TRBJ1-2
cdr3_nt: TGTGCCAGCAGCTCCCTCCCGGGACAGGGCCTTGATGGCTACACCTTC
cdr3_aa: CASSSLPGQGLDGYTF

clone_size: NA
d_call: NA
v_call: TRBV28
j_call: TRBJ1-5
cdr3_nt: TGTGCCAGCAGTCGAGAGGCAGGGCGGAATCAGCCCCAGCATTTT
cdr3_aa: CASSREAGRNQPQHF

clone_size: NA
d_call: TRBD1
v_call: TRBV28
j_call: TRBJ1-1
cdr3_nt: TGTGCCAGCAGCGAAACAGGGGGGTCGACTGAAGCTTTCTTT
cdr3_aa: CASSETGGSTEAFF